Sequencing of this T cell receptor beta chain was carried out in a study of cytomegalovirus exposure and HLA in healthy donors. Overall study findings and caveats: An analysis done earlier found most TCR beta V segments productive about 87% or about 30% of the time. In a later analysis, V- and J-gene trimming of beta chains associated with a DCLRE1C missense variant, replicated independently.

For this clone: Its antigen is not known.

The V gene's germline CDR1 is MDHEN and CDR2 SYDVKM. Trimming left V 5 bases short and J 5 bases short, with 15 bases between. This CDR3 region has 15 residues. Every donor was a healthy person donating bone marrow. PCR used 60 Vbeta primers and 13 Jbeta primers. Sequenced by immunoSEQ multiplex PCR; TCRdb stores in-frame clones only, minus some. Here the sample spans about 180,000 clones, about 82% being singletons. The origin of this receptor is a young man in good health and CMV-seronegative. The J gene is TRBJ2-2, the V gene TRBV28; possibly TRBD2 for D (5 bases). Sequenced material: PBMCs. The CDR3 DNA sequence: TGTGCCAGCAGTGTGGACGGGGTCCGGACCGGGGAGCTGTTTTTT. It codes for CASSVDGVRTGELFF.